These 18 T cell receptor beta chains share one sample of origin, sequenced in a study of T-cell memory formation after mild COVID-19. Each CDR3 protein gets one entry after TCRdb re-called the 5' RACE reads with MiXCR. The sample lists about 160,000 distinct CDR3 sequences; around a third were seen once. Sequencing was carried out using PBMCs or a T cell subset sorted from them (not recorded which). All receptors derive from an adult woman who had mild COVID-19 (a few samples of this study predate the infection). Cell type and time point are not known.

Here the CDR3 DNA reads TGTGCCAGCAGTTACTCGCGACAGACTAACACTGAAGCTTTCTTT. Encoded protein: CASSYSRQTNTEAFF. This sequence joins TRBV6-5 and TRBJ1-1; D is possibly TRBD1 (5 bases). V lost 0 bases and J lost 2, with 10 bases in between. Germline V gene lookup returns CDR1 MNHEY and CDR2 SVGAGI. The CDR3 loop spans 15 amino acids.

Only one count was recorded for this clonotype. The DNA of the CDR3 is TGTGCCAGCAGTGAACTAGCGGGAGGGCCGGGCGAGCAGTACTTC. It codes for CASSELAGGPGEQYF. The chain carries TRBV9 and TRBJ2-7, with 13 bases matching TRBD2. The CDR3 has 15 residues. V dropped 5 bases and J dropped 6; count of bases not matched to a gene: 8. Looked up from germline, CDR1 is SGDLS and CDR2 is YYNGEE.

This rearrangement joins TRBV24-1 to TRBJ2-1; 10 bases agree with TRBD1. The CDR3 extends over 16 amino acids. Per the germline V gene, CDR1 is KGHDR and CDR2 is SFDVKD. J lost 2 bases, V lost 4 bases, and 4 bases had no gene match. In nucleotides, the CDR3 is TGTGCCACCAGTGACCCGGGACAGGGGACCTACAATGAGCAGTTCTTC. This sequence encodes CATSDPGQGTYNEQFF.

V usage is TRBV7-2 and J usage is TRBJ2-7; possible D gene TRBD2, 6 bases. The ends were cut back, 5 bases at V and 0 bases at J, with 11 bases in the middle. This CDR3 is 14 amino acids long. Germline CDR1 is SGHTA and CDR2 is FQGNSA. CDR3 DNA: TGTGCCAGCAGCGAGGCGGGGCACTCCTACGAGCAGTACTTC. It codes for CASSEAGHSYEQYF.

V is TRBV4-2 and J is TRBJ2-1; 12 nucleotides line up with TRBD2. Germline loops: CDR1 LGHNA, CDR2 YNFKEQ. V lost 1 base, J lost 6 bases, and 1 base stayed unmatched. The CDR3 extends over 15 amino acids. CDR3 nucleotide sequence: TGTGCCAGCAGCCAAGCTAGCGGGGGGGCCAATGAGCAGTTCTTC. Protein: CASSQASGGANEQFF.

In this sample, this clonotype turned up a few times. The chain joins TRBV7-6 to TRBJ1-1; a possible D gene is TRBD1 (5 bases). V was cut by 8 bases and J by 3 bases, with 19 bases left in between. The CDR3 consists of 15 residues. Germline V gives CDR1 SGHVS, CDR2 FNYEAQ. This chain's CDR3 is CASHLLSGGDTEAFF. The DNA for the CDR3 is TGTGCCAGCCACCTCCTGAGCGGAGGGGACACTGAAGCTTTCTTT. Using reference TRBV7-6 and TRBJ1-1 for the parts outside the CDR3, the full variable domain is GAGVSQSPRYKVTKRGQDVALRCDPISGHVSLYWYRQALGQGPEFLTYFNYEAQQDKSGLPNDRFSAERPEGSISTLTIQRTEQRDSAMYRCASHLLSGGDTEAFFGQGTRLTVV.

The chain has TRBV11-2 and TRBJ1-1, with D hard to call. V lost 0 bases and J 5 bases, leaving 4 bases between the germline ends. This CDR3 is built from 12 residues. Looked up from germline, CDR1 is SGHAT and CDR2 is FQNNGV. The CDR3 nucleotides read TGTGCCAGCAGCTTAGATCAAACTGAAGCTTTCTTT. It encodes CASSLDQTEAFF.

The chain combines TRBV3-1 with TRBJ2-7; D may correspond to TRBD1 or TRBD2 (5 bases each). The germline CDR1 and CDR2 sequences are LGHDT and YNNKEL (reference sequence). CDR3 size: 17 residues. Between the trimmed V and J ends, which lost 1 base and 3 bases, there was a span of 19 bases. The CDR3 DNA follows: TGTGCCAGCAGCCAAGGATTCGGGGTACAGGAGTACTACGAGCAGTACTTC. Encoded protein: CASSQGFGVQEYYEQYF.

The chain employs TRBV7-9 and TRBJ2-2, with TRBD2 matching over 7 bases. V was pared by 1 base and J by 4 bases, with 3 bases of the junction left unmatched. Germline V gene lookup returns CDR1 SEHNR and CDR2 FQNEAQ (reference sequence). The CDR3 contains 15 residues. The CDR3 spells CASSLGGGGTGELFF. In DNA, the CDR3 is TGTGCCAGCAGCTTAGGCGGGGGAGGCACCGGGGAGCTGTTTTTT.

V gene TRBV24-1 combines with J gene TRBJ2-2; 8 nucleotides agree with TRBD1. Germline CDR1 is KGHDR and CDR2 is SFDVKD. V was clipped by 4 bases and J by 3 bases; unmatched bases: 6. The CDR3 contains 16 residues. For the CDR3, the DNA is TGTGCCACCAGTGACCCCGGACAGGGAGACACCGGGGAGCTGTTTTTT. Protein sequence: CATSDPGQGDTGELFF.

J is TRBJ1-2 and V is TRBV4-3, with 11 bases lining up with TRBD1. Germline V gives CDR1 LGHNA, CDR2 YSLEER. The CDR3 is 18 amino acids. The V segment lost 1 base and the J segment 5 bases; nucleotides outside the gene matches: 12. CDR3 sequence reads: CASSQVTPGQGVVYGYTF. The DNA for the CDR3 is TGCGCCAGCAGCCAAGTGACGCCGGGACAGGGGGTTGTTTATGGCTACACCTTC.

This clonotype showed up many times. The DNA of the CDR3 is TGTGCCAGCAGCCCGACAGGGGACACTGAAGCTTTCTTT. Protein sequence: CASSPTGDTEAFF. The chain couples TRBV3-1 to TRBJ1-1, with 8 nucleotides matching TRBD1. Germline V lookup: CDR1 LGHDT, CDR2 YNNKEL (reference sequence). After removal of 4 bases from V and 3 bases from J, the junction contained 1 base not matched to a gene. CDR3 size: 13 residues. The whole variable domain, remainder taken from reference TRBV3-1 and TRBJ1-1, is DTAVSQTPKYLVTQMGNDKSIKCEQNLGHDTMYWYKQDSKKFLKIMFSYNNKELIINETVPNRFSPKSPDKAHLNLHINSLELGDSAVYFCASSPTGDTEAFFGQGTRLTVV.

This clonotype was counted a few times. The chain joins TRBV7-9 to TRBJ2-1; 11 positions agree with TRBD2. The length of the CDR3 is 16 residues. From germline, CDR1 is SEHNR and CDR2 FQNEAQ (reference sequence). Losses at the gene ends were 1 base for V and 8 bases for J; bases not matched to a gene: 7. CDR3 sequence reads: CASSLGLAGSRDEQFF. As DNA, the CDR3 is TGTGCCAGCAGCTTAGGACTAGCGGGAAGTAGAGATGAGCAGTTCTTC.

This clonotype was seen at least ten times. The chain has TRBV24-1 and TRBJ1-5; D is unclear. Trimming removed 1 base from V and 4 bases from J, with 4 bases in between. This CDR3 comprises 13 residues. Germline V gene lookup returns CDR1 KGHDR and CDR2 SFDVKD. This chain's CDR3 is CATSDFTNQPQHF. The CDR3 nucleotides read TGTGCCACCAGTGATTTCACGAATCAGCCCCAGCATTTT.

The chain employs TRBV28 and TRBJ2-5, with D possibly matching TRBD2 (5 bases). V was clipped by 6 bases and J by 1 base, with 12 bases between them. CDR3 size: 14 residues. Germline CDR1 and CDR2: MDHEN and SYDVKM. As DNA, the CDR3 is TGTGCCAGCAGCACGACGGGGTCCCAAGAGACCCAGTACTTC. Translating gives CASSTTGSQETQYF. The full variable domain, completed using reference TRBV28 and TRBJ2-5, is DVKVTQSSRYLVKRTGEKVFLECVQDMDHENMFWYRQDPGLGLRLIYFSYDVKMKEKGDIPEGYSVSREKKERFSLILESASTNQTSMYLCASSTTGSQETQYFGPGTRLLVL.

The chain couples TRBV29-1 to TRBJ2-1; 8 bases match TRBD2. V dropped 3 bases and J dropped 0; count of bases not matched to a gene: 7. Germline V gives CDR1 SQVTM, CDR2 ANQGSEA. The CDR3 runs 16 residues. As DNA, the CDR3 is TGCAGCGTTGAGGCCACTAGCGGAGGCTCCTACAATGAGCAGTTCTTC. Residues: CSVEATSGGSYNEQFF.

This clonotype was picked up a small number of times. V is TRBV18 and J is TRBJ1-1; possibly TRBD1 for D (5 bases). The V and J ends lost 6 bases and 2 bases respectively, with 10 bases between them. The germline CDR1 and CDR2 sequences are KGHSH and LQKENI. The CDR3 consists of 13 residues. The CDR3 reads CASSFDSNTEAFF. In DNA, the CDR3 is TGTGCCAGCTCTTTCGACAGTAACACTGAAGCTTTCTTT.

The chain is built from TRBV18 and TRBJ2-1; D uncertain. The CDR3 covers 17 residues. V lost 2 bases and J 6 bases, leaving 20 bases between the germline ends. Per germline, CDR1 KGHSH and CDR2 LQKENI. The CDR3 DNA reads TGTGCCAGCTCACCAGCTACCCGGGCCTCTTGGGGCAATGAGCAGTTCTTC. This gives the protein CASSPATRASWGNEQFF.